The TCR beta chain under discussion was sequenced for a study of blood T cell repertoires in COVID-19. Produced via immunoSEQ multiplex PCR; TCRdb's table is partial and in-frame only. The sample shows 250,000 to 300,000 clones, 80% to 90% of them seen only once. Sample: peripheral blood. This receptor was obtained from a woman aged 70-85 years with COVID-19, enrolled during active disease.

CDR3 region: CASSSRTGRNEQFF. The CDR3 DNA reads as TGTGCCAGCAGCTCCAGGACAGGGAGGAATGAGCAGTTCTTC. V is TRBV11-3 and J is TRBJ2-1; 8 bases match TRBD1. CDR1 SGHNT and CDR2 YENEEA come from the germline V gene. This CDR3 contains 14 residues. Trimming removed 4 bases from V and 7 bases from J; junction bases left unmatched: 6.